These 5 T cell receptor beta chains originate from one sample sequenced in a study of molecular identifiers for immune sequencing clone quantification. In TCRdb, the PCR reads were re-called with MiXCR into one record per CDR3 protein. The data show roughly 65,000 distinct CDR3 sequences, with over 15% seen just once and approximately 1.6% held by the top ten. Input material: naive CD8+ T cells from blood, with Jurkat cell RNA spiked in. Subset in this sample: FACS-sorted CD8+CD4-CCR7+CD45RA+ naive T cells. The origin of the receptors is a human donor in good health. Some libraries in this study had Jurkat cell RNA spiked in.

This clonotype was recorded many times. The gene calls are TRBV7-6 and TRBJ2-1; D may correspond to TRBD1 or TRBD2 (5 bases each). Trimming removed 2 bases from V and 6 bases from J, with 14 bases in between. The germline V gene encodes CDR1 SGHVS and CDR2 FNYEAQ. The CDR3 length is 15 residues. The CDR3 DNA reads TGTGCCAGCAGCTTAAGCAGGGCGGACTCCAATGAGCAGTTCTTC. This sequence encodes CASSLSRADSNEQFF.

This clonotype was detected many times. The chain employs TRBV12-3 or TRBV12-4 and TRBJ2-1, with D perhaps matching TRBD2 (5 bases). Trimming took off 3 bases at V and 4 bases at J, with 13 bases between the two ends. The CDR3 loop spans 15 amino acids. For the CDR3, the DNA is TGTGCCAGCAGTTTTCGCGCGGGCCCGTACAATGAGCAGTTCTTC. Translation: CASSFRAGPYNEQFF.

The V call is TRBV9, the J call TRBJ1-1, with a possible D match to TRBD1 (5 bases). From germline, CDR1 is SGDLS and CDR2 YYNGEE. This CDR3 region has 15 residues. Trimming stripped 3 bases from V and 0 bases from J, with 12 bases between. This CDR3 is CASSGGGGVNTEAFF. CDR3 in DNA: TGTGCCAGCAGCGGGGGGGGGGGGGTGAACACTGAAGCTTTCTTT.

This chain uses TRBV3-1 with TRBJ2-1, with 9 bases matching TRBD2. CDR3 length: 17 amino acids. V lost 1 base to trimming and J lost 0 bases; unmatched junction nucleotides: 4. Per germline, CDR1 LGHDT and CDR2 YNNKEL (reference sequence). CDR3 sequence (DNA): TGTGCCAGCAGCCAAGTCTATAGCGGGAGCTCCTACAATGAGCAGTTCTTC. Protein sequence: CASSQVYSGSSYNEQFF.

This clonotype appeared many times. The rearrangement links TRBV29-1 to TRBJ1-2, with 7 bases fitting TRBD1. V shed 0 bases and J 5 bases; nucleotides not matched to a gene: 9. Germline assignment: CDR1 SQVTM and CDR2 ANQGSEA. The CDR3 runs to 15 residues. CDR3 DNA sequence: TGCAGCGTTGAAGATCGGCAGGGGGTTAATTATGGCTACACCTTC. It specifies CSVEDRQGVNYGYTF.